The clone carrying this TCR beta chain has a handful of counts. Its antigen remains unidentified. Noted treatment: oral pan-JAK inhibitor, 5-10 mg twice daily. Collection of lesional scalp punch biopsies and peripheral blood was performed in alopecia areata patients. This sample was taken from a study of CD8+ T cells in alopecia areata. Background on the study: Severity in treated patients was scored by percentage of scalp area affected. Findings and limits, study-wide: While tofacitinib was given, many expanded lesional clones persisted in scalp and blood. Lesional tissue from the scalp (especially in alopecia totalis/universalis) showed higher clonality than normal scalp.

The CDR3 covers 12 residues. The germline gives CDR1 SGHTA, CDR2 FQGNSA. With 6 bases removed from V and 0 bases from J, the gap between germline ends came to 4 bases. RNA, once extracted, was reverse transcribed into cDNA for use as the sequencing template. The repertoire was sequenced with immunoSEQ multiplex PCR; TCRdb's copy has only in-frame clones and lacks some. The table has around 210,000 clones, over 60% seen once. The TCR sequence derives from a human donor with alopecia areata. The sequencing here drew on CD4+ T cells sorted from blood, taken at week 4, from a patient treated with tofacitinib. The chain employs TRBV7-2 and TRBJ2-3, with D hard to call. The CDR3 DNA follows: TGTGCCAGCAGAACTAGCACAGATACGCAGTATTTT. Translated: CASRTSTDTQYF. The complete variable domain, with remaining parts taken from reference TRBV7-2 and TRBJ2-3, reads GAGVSQSPSNKVTEKGKDVELRCDPISGHTALYWYRQSLGQGLEFLIYFQGNSAPDKSGLPSDRFSAERTGGSVSTLTIQRTQQEDSAVYLCASRTSTDTQYFGPGTRLTVL.